This T cell receptor (beta chain) was sequenced during a study of high-grade serous ovarian cancer treatment subgroups. Study-wide background: Each sample yielded on average around 7,000 unique TCR beta rearrangements from roughly 15,000 reads.

Findings of the study overall: Clonal relatedness tracked neoantigen level, and by trend copy number and mutation load.

The CDR3 extends over 15 amino acids. V lost 7 bases and J lost 4; bases outside the gene matches: 7. Germline CDR1 reads SNHLY; CDR2 reads FYNNEI. Tumor tissue was taken before any definitive surgery or chemotherapy was given. Sequencing used immunoSEQ multiplex PCR; TCRdb keeps in-frame clones, though not all of them. The table shows around 2,600 clones, with 60% to 80% occurring only once. As regards this clone: No antigen is known for it.

The TCR was taken from a human donor with high-grade serous ovarian cancer. Sequencing was done on a sample of tumor tissue. This chain joins TRBV2 and TRBJ1-4, with 9 positions matching TRBD1. Written as DNA, the CDR3 is TGTGCCAGCACAACAGGGGGCGCGGGTAATGAAAAACTGTTTTTT. Translated, it gives CASTTGGAGNEKLFF. Complete variable domain (other parts from reference TRBV2 and TRBJ1-4): EPEVTQTPSHQVTQMGQEVILRCVPISNHLYFYWYRQILGQKVEFLVSFYNNEISEKSEIFDDQFSVERPDGSNFTLKIRSTKLEDSAMYFCASTTGGAGNEKLFFGSGTQLSVL.